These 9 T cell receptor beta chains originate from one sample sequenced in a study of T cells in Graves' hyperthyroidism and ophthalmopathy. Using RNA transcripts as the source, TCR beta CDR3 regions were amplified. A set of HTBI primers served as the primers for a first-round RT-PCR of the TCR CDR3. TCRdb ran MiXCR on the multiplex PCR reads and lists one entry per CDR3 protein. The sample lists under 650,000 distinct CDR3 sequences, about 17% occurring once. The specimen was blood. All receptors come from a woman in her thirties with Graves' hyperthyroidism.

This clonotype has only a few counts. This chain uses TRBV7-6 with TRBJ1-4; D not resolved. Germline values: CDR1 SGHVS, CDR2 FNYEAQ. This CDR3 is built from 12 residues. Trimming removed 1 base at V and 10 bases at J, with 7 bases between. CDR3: CASSLEPGKLFF. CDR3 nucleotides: TGTGCCAGCAGCTTAGAACCGGGAAAACTGTTTTTT.

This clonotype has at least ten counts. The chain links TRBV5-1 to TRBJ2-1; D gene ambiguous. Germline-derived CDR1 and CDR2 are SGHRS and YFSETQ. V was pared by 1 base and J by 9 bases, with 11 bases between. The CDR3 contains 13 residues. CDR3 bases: TGCGCCAGCAGCTTGAATCTGGTAGGTGAGCAGTTCTTC. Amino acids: CASSLNLVGEQFF.

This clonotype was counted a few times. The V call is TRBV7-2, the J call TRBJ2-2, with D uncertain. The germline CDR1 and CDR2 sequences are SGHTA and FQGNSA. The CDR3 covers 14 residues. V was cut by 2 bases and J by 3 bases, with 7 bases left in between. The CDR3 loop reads CASSLLAYTGELFF. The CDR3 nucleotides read TGTGCCAGCAGCTTACTGGCCTACACCGGGGAGCTGTTTTTT.

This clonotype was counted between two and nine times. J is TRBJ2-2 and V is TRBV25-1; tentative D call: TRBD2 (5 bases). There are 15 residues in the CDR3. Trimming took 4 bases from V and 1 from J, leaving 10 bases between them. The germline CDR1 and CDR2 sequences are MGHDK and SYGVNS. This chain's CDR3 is CASSVGEGNTGELFF. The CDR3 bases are TGTGCCAGCAGTGTTGGCGAGGGGAACACCGGGGAGCTGTTTTTT.

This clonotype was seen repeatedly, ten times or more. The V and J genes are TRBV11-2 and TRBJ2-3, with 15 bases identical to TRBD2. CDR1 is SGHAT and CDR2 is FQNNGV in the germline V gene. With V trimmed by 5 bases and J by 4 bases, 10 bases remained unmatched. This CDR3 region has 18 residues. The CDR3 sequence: CASSLRTSGRARADTQYF. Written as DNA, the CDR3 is TGTGCCAGCAGCCTACGGACTAGCGGGAGGGCCCGAGCAGATACGCAGTATTTT.

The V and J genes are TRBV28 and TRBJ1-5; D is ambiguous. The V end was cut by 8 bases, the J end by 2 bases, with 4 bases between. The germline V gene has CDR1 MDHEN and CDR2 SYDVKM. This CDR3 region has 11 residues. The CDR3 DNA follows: TGTGCCAGCTGCGGCAATCAGCCCCAGCATTTT. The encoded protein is CASCGNQPQHF.

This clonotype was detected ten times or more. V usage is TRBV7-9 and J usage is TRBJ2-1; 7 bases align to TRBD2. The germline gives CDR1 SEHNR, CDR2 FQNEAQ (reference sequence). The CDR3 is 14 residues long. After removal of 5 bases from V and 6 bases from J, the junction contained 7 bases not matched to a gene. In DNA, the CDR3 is TGTGCCAGCAGCCCCCCGGGGGGAGGCAATGAGCAGTTCTTC. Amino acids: CASSPPGGGNEQFF.

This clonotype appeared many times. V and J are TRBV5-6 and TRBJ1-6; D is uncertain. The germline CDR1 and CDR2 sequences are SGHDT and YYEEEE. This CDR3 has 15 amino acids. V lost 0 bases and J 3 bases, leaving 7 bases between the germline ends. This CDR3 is CASSLDGSYNSPLHF. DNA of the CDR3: TGTGCCAGCAGCTTGGATGGAAGCTATAATTCACCCCTCCACTTT.

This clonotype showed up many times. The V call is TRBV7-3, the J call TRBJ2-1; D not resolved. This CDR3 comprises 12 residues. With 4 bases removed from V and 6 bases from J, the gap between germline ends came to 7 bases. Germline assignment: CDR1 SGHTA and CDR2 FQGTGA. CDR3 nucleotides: TGTGCCAGCAGCTCCCCCGGCAATGAGCAGTTCTTC. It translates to CASSSPGNEQFF.